The 15 T cell receptor beta chains listed next were all sequenced from one sample in a study of PD-1 blockade in classical Hodgkin lymphoma. Time point meaning: cycle 4 day 1 (C4D1), after less than 7 weeks of nivolumab. All the patients suffered relapse after autologous stem cell transplantation, and brentuximab vedotin exposure differed. Sequencing used immunoSEQ multiplex PCR; TCRdb keeps in-frame clones, though not all of them. The sample lists about 39,000 clones; 70% to 80% were seen once. Source: peripheral blood mononuclear cells (PBMCs), taken before the fourth cycle of nivolumab. These receptors were obtained from a human donor with classical Hodgkin lymphoma.

The CDR3, as DNA: TGTGCCAGCAGCTCCCCGGACAGGGGCGGCGAGCAGTACTTC. As protein: CASSSPDRGGEQYF. The gene calls are TRBV7-9 and TRBJ2-7; 9 bases map to TRBD1. This CDR3 contains 14 residues. The junction had 7 bases not matched to a gene; V was cut back by 4 bases and J by 6 bases. Per germline, CDR1 SEHNR and CDR2 FQNEAQ (reference sequence).

The chain carries TRBV4-3 and TRBJ1-2; 8 nucleotides align to TRBD1. The ends lost 3 bases at V and 8 bases at J; junction bases unmatched: 5. Germline lookup yields CDR1 LGHNA and CDR2 YSLEER. The CDR3 has 13 residues. DNA for the CDR3: TGCGCCAGCAGCCACGACAGGGGAGGAGGCTACACCTTC. It encodes CASSHDRGGGYTF.

The chain has TRBV5-1 and TRBJ1-3; D ambiguous. The CDR3 runs to 14 residues. The V gene's germline CDR1 is SGHRS and CDR2 YFSETQ. With 4 bases removed from V and 6 bases from J, the gap between germline ends came to 14 bases. The CDR3 sequence: CASSPTGVENTIYF. The CDR3, as DNA: TGCGCCAGCAGCCCGACGGGAGTTGAAAACACCATATATTTT.

This sequence joins TRBV29-1 and TRBJ1-1; the match to TRBD1 covers 7 bases. V dropped 4 bases and J dropped 7; count of bases not matched to a gene: 6. The CDR3 length is 12 residues. Germline loops: CDR1 SQVTM, CDR2 ANQGSEA. Here the CDR3 DNA reads TGCAGCGTTGTAGGGGGCCGGGGTGAAGCTTTCTTT. Its translation is CSVVGGRGEAFF.

V gene TRBV29-1 combines with J gene TRBJ2-1; unclear D gene. Trimming stripped 4 bases from V and 5 bases from J, with 6 bases between. This CDR3 comprises 11 residues. Germline CDR1 SQVTM, CDR2 ANQGSEA. The CDR3 coding sequence is TGCAGCGTTGGAAGGAACAATGAGCAGTTCTTC. Protein product: CSVGRNNEQFF.

The rearrangement uses TRBV28 and TRBJ2-5, with 7 positions matching TRBD1. The V and J ends lost 4 bases and 4 bases, in that order; junction bases with no gene match: 6. Germline V gives CDR1 MDHEN, CDR2 SYDVKM. CDR3 length: 14 residues. The CDR3 spells CASSSGQEGETQYF. The CDR3 DNA reads TGTGCCAGCAGTTCAGGACAGGAAGGAGAGACCCAGTACTTC.

The rearrangement uses TRBV7-2 and TRBJ1-3; a possible D gene is TRBD1 (5 bases). The CDR3 is made up of 15 amino acids. The germline gives CDR1 SGHTA, CDR2 FQGNSA. Trimming took 3 bases from V and 1 from J, leaving 10 bases between them. CDR3 region: CASSFSGGSGNTIYF. The CDR3 DNA sequence: TGTGCCAGCAGCTTCTCCGGGGGTTCTGGAAACACCATATATTTT.

The rearrangement joins TRBV6-5 to TRBJ2-7; a possible D gene is TRBD1 (6 bases). V shed 5 bases and J shed 3 bases, with 14 bases lying between them. Looked up from germline, CDR1 is MNHEY and CDR2 is SVGAGI. The CDR3 length is 14 residues. The CDR3 DNA is TGTGCCAGCAGTCCCCGGACAGAAGTCTACGAGCAGTACTTC. It yields the protein CASSPRTEVYEQYF.

The rearrangement links TRBV5-1 to TRBJ1-6; D may be TRBD1 (5 bases). Per the germline V gene, CDR1 is SGHRS and CDR2 is YFSETQ. The CDR3 has 18 amino acids. V was cut by 0 bases and J by 8 bases, with 21 bases left in between. This chain's CDR3 is CASSLEGSQGLGDSPLHF. In DNA form, the CDR3 reads TGCGCCAGCAGCTTGGAAGGTTCGCAGGGCCTAGGGGATTCACCCCTCCACTTT.

The gene calls are TRBV29-1 and TRBJ2-2, with TRBD2 matching 9 bases. Per germline, CDR1 SQVTM and CDR2 ANQGSEA. The trim removed 5 bases at V and 7 bases at J, leaving 8 bases unmatched. There are 14 residues in the CDR3. The chain's CDR3 is CSVIGGGAVGELFF. The CDR3 nucleotides read TGCAGCGTTATCGGCGGGGGGGCCGTCGGGGAGCTGTTTTTT.

V gene TRBV19 combines with J gene TRBJ2-2; 7 nucleotides line up with TRBD1. The CDR3 totals 15 residues. CDR1 LNHDA and CDR2 SQIVND come from the germline V gene (reference sequence). The junction had 2 bases not matched to a gene; V was cut back by 2 bases and J by 2 bases. In DNA form, the CDR3 reads TGTGCCAGTAGTATATACAGGGGAAACACCGGGGAGCTGTTTTTT. This encodes CASSIYRGNTGELFF.

V gene TRBV5-1 combines with J gene TRBJ2-3, with 9 bases fitting TRBD1. The J segment lost 5 bases and the V segment lost 4 bases, leaving 11 bases of the junction unmatched. Germline CDR1 SGHRS, CDR2 YFSETQ. This CDR3 is 16 amino acids long. CDR3 DNA sequence: TGCGCCAGCAGCGTGACCGGGACAGGGAGGGAAGATACGCAGTATTTT. Its protein product is CASSVTGTGREDTQYF.

This rearrangement joins TRBV6-1 to TRBJ1-5; TRBD1 is a possible D gene (6 bases). The CDR3 length is 13 residues. Between the trimmed V and J ends, which lost 6 bases and 7 bases, there was a span of 13 bases. From germline, CDR1 is MNHNS and CDR2 SASEGT. CDR3 in amino acids: CASSANRVQPQHF. CDR3 bases: TGTGCCAGCAGCGCAAACAGGGTGCAGCCCCAGCATTTT.

The chain employs TRBV6-6 and TRBJ1-4; 7 bases are shared with TRBD1. Per the germline V gene, CDR1 is MNHNY and CDR2 is SVGAGI (reference sequence). The CDR3 loop spans 15 amino acids. Trimming took 0 bases from V and 8 from J; bases not matched to a gene: 6. The CDR3, as DNA: TGTGCCAGCAGTTACTCGACAGGGCGGGGAGAAAAACTGTTTTTT. Residues: CASSYSTGRGEKLFF.

This clone was detected a few times. The rearrangement joins TRBV5-1 to TRBJ1-6; weak D call: TRBD1 (6 bases). Germline V gene sequence: CDR1 SGHRS, CDR2 YFSETQ. V shed 4 bases and J shed 5 bases, with 10 bases lying between them. This CDR3 comprises 14 residues. CDR3 coding DNA: TGCGCCAGCAGCCGTCGACAGGATAATTCACCCCTCCACTTT. It yields the protein CASSRRQDNSPLHF.